One sample yielded the 7 T cell receptor beta chains listed below, sequenced in a study of T cell responses to AZD1222 COVID-19 vaccine. Clones were sequenced by immunoSEQ multiplex PCR, and TCRdb holds only the in-frame ones, with some missing. Here the sample spans 120,000 or so clones, 90% to 95% being singletons. The input for sequencing was peripheral blood, taken 28 days after the second AZD1222 dose. The receptor source for this set is an adult who received the AZD1222 COVID-19 vaccine.

The gene calls are TRBV6-2 or TRBV6-3 and TRBJ2-2, with 9 nucleotides matching TRBD2. The CDR3 covers 16 residues. Germline V gene lookup returns CDR1 MNHEY and CDR2 SVGEGT. The junction had 7 bases not matched to a gene; V was cut back by 6 bases and J by 2 bases. CDR3 sequence reads: CASSPLTSGNTGELFF. The CDR3 DNA is TGTGCCAGCAGCCCTTTGACTAGCGGAAACACCGGGGAGCTGTTTTTT.

This chain links TRBV14 with TRBJ2-5, with 9 positions matching TRBD1. The V gene end was trimmed by 4 bases and the J gene end by 5 bases; junction bases not matched to a gene: 11. This CDR3 region has 16 residues. Per the germline V gene, CDR1 is SGHDN and CDR2 is FVKESK. CDR3 region: CASSPLPGQGRETQYF. CDR3 in DNA: TGTGCCAGCAGCCCGTTACCGGGACAGGGAAGGGAGACCCAGTACTTC.

The rearrangement uses TRBV2 and TRBJ1-4; possible D gene TRBD1, 6 bases. The CDR3 is 13 amino acids. Germline CDR1 is SNHLY and CDR2 is FYNNEI. With 4 bases removed from V and 8 bases from J, the gap between germline ends came to 11 bases. The CDR3 reads CASSVNRDEKLFF. The CDR3 bases are TGTGCCAGCAGTGTCAACAGGGACGAAAAACTGTTTTTT.

Comments on this clone: Other nucleotide sequences in the sample specify the same CDR3. The chain combines TRBV7-9 with TRBJ1-6; D gene ambiguous. The germline V gene has CDR1 SEHNR and CDR2 FQNEAQ (reference sequence). Between the trimmed V and J ends, which lost 1 base and 10 bases, there was a span of 8 bases. This CDR3 spans 13 amino acids. CDR3 residues: CASSLVRGSPLHF. DNA of the CDR3: TGTGCCAGCAGCTTAGTACGGGGATCACCCCTCCACTTT.

The J gene is TRBJ1-1, the V gene TRBV18; D remains ambiguous. V was cut by 5 bases and J by 3 bases, with 10 bases left in between. The CDR3 contains 13 residues. Germline CDR1 KGHSH, CDR2 LQKENI. The CDR3 is CASSESEDTEAFF. The CDR3 bases are TGTGCCAGCTCAGAGTCAGAGGACACTGAAGCTTTCTTT. Together with reference TRBV18 and TRBJ1-1, the CDR3 gives the full variable domain: NAGVMQNPRHLVRRRGQEARLRCSPMKGHSHVYWYRQLPEEGLKFMVYLQKENIIDESGMPKERFSAEFPKEGPSILRIQQVVRGDSAAYFCASSESEDTEAFFGQGTRLTVV.

The V and J genes are TRBV19 and TRBJ2-1; no firm D call. The germline V and J ends were trimmed by 3 bases and 5 bases, with 2 bases remaining between them. This CDR3 region has 11 residues. CDR1 and CDR2 (germline): LNHDA, SQIVND (reference sequence). The CDR3 DNA is TGTGCCAGTAGTATTGACAATGAGCAGTTCTTC. Its translation is CASSIDNEQFF.

The CDR3: CASSSDRLEGSRGNTIYF. CDR3 in DNA: TGTGCCAGCAGCTCGGACCGCCTAGAGGGCTCTCGTGGAAACACCATATATTTT. The rearrangement links TRBV2 to TRBJ1-3; the D is unclear. This CDR3 region has 18 residues. Trimming took off 6 bases at V and 3 bases at J, with 24 bases between the two ends. The V gene's germline CDR1 is SNHLY and CDR2 FYNNEI.